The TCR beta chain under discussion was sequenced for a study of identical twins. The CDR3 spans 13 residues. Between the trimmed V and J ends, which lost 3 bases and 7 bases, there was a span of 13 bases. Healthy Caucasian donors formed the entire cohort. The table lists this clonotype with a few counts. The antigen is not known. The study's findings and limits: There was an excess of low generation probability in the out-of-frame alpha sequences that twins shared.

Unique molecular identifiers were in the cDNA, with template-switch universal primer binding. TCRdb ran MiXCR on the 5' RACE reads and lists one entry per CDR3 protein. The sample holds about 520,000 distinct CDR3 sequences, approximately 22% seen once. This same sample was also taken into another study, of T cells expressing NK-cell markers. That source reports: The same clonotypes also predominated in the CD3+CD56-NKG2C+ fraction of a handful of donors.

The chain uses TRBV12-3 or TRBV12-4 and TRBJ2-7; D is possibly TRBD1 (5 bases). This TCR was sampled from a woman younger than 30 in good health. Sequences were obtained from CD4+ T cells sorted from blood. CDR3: CASSLRQGQEQYF. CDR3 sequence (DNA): TGTGCCAGCAGTTTGCGGCAGGGTCAGGAGCAGTACTTC.